This TCR beta chain was observed in a study of CD8+CD57+ T cells in acquired aplastic anemia. Study-wide background: The sorted CD4+ and CD8+ cells yielded an average roughly 3 ug of DNA.

Trimming left V 3 bases short and J 1 base short, with 9 bases between. The length of the CDR3 is 14 residues. Germline V gene lookup returns CDR1 MNHNS and CDR2 SASEGT. General study findings and limits: With respect to CD8+ Simpson's diversity, patients and controls did not differ significantly. Patients and controls shared under 35 CD8+ CDR3 sequences, which appeared highly expressed in patients and within their immunodominant clones.

Patients chosen for sequencing had CD8+CD57+ cells that had expanded, as shown by flow cytometry. Diagnosis of severe acquired aplastic anemia applied to all patients. TCR beta VDJ combinations and CDR3 sequences were profiled from genomic DNA. TCRdb redid the calling of the reads with MiXCR, one entry per CDR3 protein. The sample contains about 470,000 distinct CDR3 sequences, approximately 32% of which appear only once. About this clonotype itself: The target antigen is unknown.

The sample was sorted CD4+, CD8+, or CD8+CD57+ T cells (not recorded which) from PBMCs. This TCR was sampled from a human donor with aplastic anemia. The chain combines TRBV6-1 with TRBJ1-1; D is undetermined. Written as DNA, the CDR3 is TGTGCCAGCAGTGATTTGAACAGGAACACTGAAGCTTTCTTT. This gives the protein CASSDLNRNTEAFF.